These 23 T cell receptor beta chains share one sample of origin, sequenced in a study of blood T cell repertoires in COVID-19. TCRdb keeps only in-frame clones here, not all; method: immunoSEQ multiplex PCR. The sample records roughly 100,000 clones, 65% to 90% being singletons. The sample taken for sequencing was peripheral blood. These receptors originate from a man aged 50-59 years with acute or convalescent COVID-19.

The rearrangement joins TRBV9 to TRBJ2-5, with 9 bases aligning to TRBD2. This CDR3 spans 17 amino acids. The germline V gene has CDR1 SGDLS and CDR2 YYNGEE. V lost 0 bases, J lost 2 bases, and 8 bases stayed unmatched. CDR3 amino acids: CASSVGNGLATQETQYF. In DNA, the CDR3 is TGTGCCAGCAGCGTAGGAAACGGACTAGCGACACAAGAGACCCAGTACTTC.

The gene calls are TRBV9 and TRBJ2-2, with 11 bases identical to TRBD2. Germline V lookup: CDR1 SGDLS, CDR2 YYNGEE. V shed 5 bases, J shed 4 bases, and the junction held 7 bases outside the gene matches. This CDR3 is 16 amino acids long. The DNA of the CDR3 is TGTGCCAGCAGTATAGCGGGGGGGCCCATCACCGGGGAGCTGTTTTTT. It specifies CASSIAGGPITGELFF.

This clone was detected a few times. CDR3 residues: CASSQDRVRGSEKLFF. In DNA form, the CDR3 reads TGTGCCAGCAGCCAAGACCGAGTTAGAGGGAGTGAAAAACTGTTTTTT. The V call is TRBV3-1 (or the pseudogene TRBV3-2), the J call TRBJ1-4, with D hard to call. The V end was cut by 0 bases, the J end by 7 bases, with 15 bases between. This CDR3 comprises 16 residues. CDR1 and CDR2 from the germline V gene are LGHDT and YNNKEL (reference sequence).

This chain joins TRBV12-5 and TRBJ1-6; D gene unclear. The CDR3 is 18 residues long. Trimming shortened V by 0 bases and J by 0 bases, and 12 bases separated the two germline ends. Germline loops: CDR1 LGHNT, CDR2 FRNRAP. CDR3 sequence: CASGLVRVQSSYNSPLHF. The CDR3 DNA sequence: TGTGCTAGTGGTTTGGTACGGGTCCAAAGCTCCTATAATTCACCCCTCCACTTT.

This clone was picked up one time. The chain carries TRBV5-1 and TRBJ1-5; unclear D gene. V was trimmed by 0 bases and J by 6 bases, leaving 7 bases between them. Germline CDR1 reads SGHRS; CDR2 reads YFSETQ. The CDR3 covers 13 residues. The CDR3 loop is CASSLAGSQPQHF. In nucleotides, the CDR3 is TGCGCCAGCAGCTTGGCCGGGAGTCAGCCCCAGCATTTT.

The rearrangement joins TRBV18 to TRBJ2-7; 11 bases fit TRBD2. V shed 2 bases and J 3 bases; nucleotides not matched to a gene: 3. This CDR3 spans 15 amino acids. The germline V gene has CDR1 KGHSH and CDR2 LQKENI. The CDR3, as DNA: TGTGCCAGCTCACCAGGGCTAGCGGGAGGCTACGAGCAGTACTTC. It translates to CASSPGLAGGYEQYF.

J is TRBJ1-1 and V is TRBV6-5; 7 bases are shared with TRBD1. Germline V CDR1 and CDR2: MNHEY, SVGAGI. The CDR3 runs 14 residues. V dropped 6 bases and J dropped 6; count of bases not matched to a gene: 10. The CDR3 loop reads CASSPTGIDAEAFF. As DNA, the CDR3 is TGTGCCAGCAGCCCGACAGGGATAGACGCTGAAGCTTTCTTT.

This chain connects TRBV2 to TRBJ2-1; 15 bases align to TRBD2. The CDR3 runs to 15 residues. Germline trimming cut 6 bases from V and 6 bases from J; bases unmatched to any gene: 3. Germline V lookup: CDR1 SNHLY, CDR2 FYNNEI. The CDR3 loop reads CASSRTSGRANEQFF. The CDR3 nucleotides read TGTGCCAGCAGCCGGACTAGCGGGAGGGCCAATGAGCAGTTCTTC.

The chain is built from TRBV30 and TRBJ1-5; the D gene is possibly TRBD1 (5 bases). Germline CDR1 is GTSNPN and CDR2 is SVGIG (reference sequence). V dropped 3 bases and J dropped 1 base, with 13 bases sitting between them. The CDR3 is 15 amino acids. The CDR3 nucleotides are TGTGCCTGGAGCCAAACAGGTAGGAGCAATCAGCCCCAGCATTTT. This translates into CAWSQTGRSNQPQHF.

The chain uses TRBV5-4 and TRBJ1-3, with D tentatively TRBD1 (5 bases). Germline V gene sequence: CDR1 SGHNT, CDR2 YYREEE (reference sequence). The V end was cut by 7 bases, the J end by 4 bases, with 12 bases between. The CDR3 length is 13 residues. The CDR3 region has the DNA TGTGCCAGCCAGGGAAGGAGCGGAAACACCATATATTTT. Residues: CASQGRSGNTIYF.

The J gene is TRBJ1-2, the V gene TRBV5-1; 10 bases fit TRBD1. J lost 7 bases, V lost 3 bases, and 6 bases had no gene match. Germline V gene lookup returns CDR1 SGHRS and CDR2 YFSETQ. The CDR3 consists of 14 residues. The CDR3 spells CASSSTGGDGGYTF. The CDR3 bases are TGCGCCAGCAGCTCGACAGGGGGCGATGGTGGCTACACCTTC.

V is TRBV18 and J is TRBJ2-3, with unresolved D. Germline V gene data show CDR1 as KGHSH and CDR2 as LQKENI. The V gene lost 4 bases and the J gene lost 0 bases, with 11 bases spanning the gap. This CDR3 contains 15 residues. The CDR3 DNA reads as TGTGCCAGCTCACTATGGGCACCCAGCACAGATACGCAGTATTTT. Translated: CASSLWAPSTDTQYF.

V usage is TRBV2 and J usage is TRBJ1-5, with 7 bases identical to TRBD1. The J segment lost 0 bases and the V segment lost 6 bases, leaving 5 bases of the junction unmatched. In germline, CDR1 is SNHLY, CDR2 FYNNEI. This CDR3 spans 15 amino acids. CDR3 DNA: TGTGCCAGCAGGGACGGGACAGTTAGCAATCAGCCCCAGCATTTT. This translates into CASRDGTVSNQPQHF.

In this sample, this clone turned up once. The rearrangement links TRBV28 to TRBJ1-2, with a weak D call TRBD1 (5 bases). This CDR3 has 13 amino acids. Germline V gene lookup returns CDR1 MDHEN and CDR2 SYDVKM. The ends were cut back, 6 bases at V and 4 bases at J, with 12 bases in the middle. CDR3 in amino acids: CASRQTGVYGYTF. CDR3 DNA sequence: TGTGCCAGCAGGCAAACAGGAGTCTATGGCTACACCTTC.

This chain uses TRBV4-2 with TRBJ1-2; 7 positions match TRBD1. Germline trimming cut 0 bases from V and 0 bases from J; bases unmatched to any gene: 7. The CDR3 consists of 17 residues. In germline, CDR1 is LGHNA, CDR2 YNFKEQ. This CDR3 is CASSQDLFGTANYGYTF. For the CDR3, the DNA is TGTGCCAGCAGCCAAGATCTCTTCGGGACAGCTAACTATGGCTACACCTTC.

V is TRBV10-3 and J is TRBJ1-5; D call uncertain. The germline V gene has CDR1 ENHRY and CDR2 SYGVKD. Trimming took 4 bases from V and 4 from J, leaving 8 bases between them. CDR3 length: 13 residues. The CDR3 loop is CAISASENQPQHF. CDR3 DNA: TGTGCCATCAGTGCGTCCGAGAATCAGCCCCAGCATTTT.

The chain is built from TRBV19 and TRBJ2-1; 13 nucleotides match TRBD2. Germline assignment: CDR1 LNHDA and CDR2 SQIVND (reference sequence). The CDR3 totals 17 residues. The V gene end was trimmed by 2 bases and the J gene end by 3 bases; junction bases not matched to a gene: 4. The CDR3 DNA reads TGTGCCAGTAGTATAACTTGGACTAGCGGGGGCTACAATGAGCAGTTCTTC. Its protein product is CASSITWTSGGYNEQFF.

The chain recombines TRBV29-1 with TRBJ2-1, with D possibly matching TRBD2 (6 bases). This CDR3 region has 14 residues. V lost 5 bases, J lost 3 bases, and 14 bases lay in between. Germline V gene sequence: CDR1 SQVTM, CDR2 ANQGSEA. DNA of the CDR3: TGCAGCGTTCTTCGGGAGTCGTTCTACAATGAGCAGTTCTTC. Protein product: CSVLRESFYNEQFF.

The chain's CDR3 is CASSPLREDNQPQHF. The CDR3 DNA is TGTGCCAGCAGCCCCTTGAGGGAGGACAATCAGCCCCAGCATTTT. V usage is TRBV21-1 and J usage is TRBJ1-5. TRBV21-1 is a pseudogene segment. The CDR3 sequence is 15 residues long.

The chain employs TRBV6-5 and TRBJ1-5, with a tentative D call TRBD1 (5 bases). V lost 8 bases to trimming and J lost 7 bases, with 15 bases between them. The CDR3 has 13 residues. CDR1 and CDR2 from the germline V gene are MNHEY and SVGAGI. This CDR3 reads CASRLQVGQPQHF. CDR3 coding DNA: TGTGCCAGCCGTTTACAGGTAGGGCAGCCCCAGCATTTT.

The rearrangement joins TRBV12-5 to TRBJ2-5, with a weak D call TRBD2 (6 bases). The CDR3 covers 17 residues. Trimming cost V 0 bases and J 2 bases, with 16 bases left between them. Germline V gene lookup returns CDR1 LGHNT and CDR2 FRNRAP. CDR3 sequence (DNA): TGTGCTAGTGGTTTGGTACGAGGGGCGGCGGGACAAGAGACCCAGTACTTC. It encodes CASGLVRGAAGQETQYF.

V gene TRBV24-1 combines with J gene TRBJ2-5; TRBD1 matches at 8 bases. V gave up 10 bases and J gave up 1 base; unmatched junction bases: 4. This CDR3 comprises 13 residues. Germline V gene data show CDR1 as KGHDR and CDR2 as SFDVKD. This CDR3 is CATAGTGQETQYF. The CDR3 DNA follows: TGTGCCACTGCGGGGACAGGCCAAGAGACCCAGTACTTC.

The chain joins TRBV5-1 to TRBJ1-2; possible D gene TRBD1, 6 bases. V was clipped by 0 bases and J by 7 bases, with 16 bases between them. CDR3 length: 15 amino acids. Germline CDR1 reads SGHRS; CDR2 reads YFSETQ. The CDR3 bases are TGCGCCAGCAGCTTGGGCAGGACAGTTTCGCGTGGCTACACCTTC. This encodes CASSLGRTVSRGYTF.